The rows below give T cell receptor beta chains drawn from one sample of a study of T cells in Graves' hyperthyroidism and ophthalmopathy. Via MiXCR, TCRdb re-called the multiplex PCR reads, giving one row per CDR3 protein. Here the sample spans 500,000 or so distinct CDR3 sequences, approximately 16% being singletons. Sample: blood. Source of these receptors: a woman in her thirties with Graves' ophthalmopathy. Both conserved end residues are part of each CDR3. The D gene is left open where the match is weak. Size is stated for part of the rows, as once, few or many counts, or as a class when the clone is expanded.

TRBJ1-1 TRBD1 many TRBV6-1 CASSPNRGLGNTEAFF TGTGCCAGCAGTCCAAACAGGGGGCTGGGGAACACTGAAGCTTTCTTT
TRBJ2-3 NA many TRBV28 CASSPWTESSTDTQYF TGTGCCAGCAGTCCATGGACGGAGTCCAGCACAGATACGCAGTATTTT
TRBJ2-7 TRBD2 many TRBV5-1 CASSLRGSPFPYEQYF TGCGCCAGCAGCTTACGCGGGAGCCCATTCCCTTACGAGCAGTACTTC
TRBJ1-2 TRBD1 few TRBV7-9 CASSSQGASYGYTF TGTGCCAGCAGCTCGCAGGGGGCTTCCTATGGCTACACCTTC
TRBJ1-1 NA NA TRBV4-3 CASSQTRTAPRPEAFF TGCGCCAGCAGCCAAACCAGGACAGCCCCCCGGCCTGAAGCTTTCTTT
TRBJ2-1 NA many TRBV2 CASSEALGAPDNEQFF TGTGCCAGCAGTGAAGCTTTGGGAGCTCCCGACAATGAGCAGTTCTTC
TRBJ1-5 NA NA TRBV28 CASSSFTLYSNQPQHF TGTGCCAGCAGTTCTTTCACTCTATATAGCAATCAGCCCCAGCATTTT
TRBJ2-2 NA many TRBV5-1 CASSLVENTGELFF TGCGCCAGCAGCTTGGTGGAGAACACCGGGGAGCTGTTTTTT
TRBJ1-3 NA NA TRBV5-1 CASSLAGTILGNTIYF TGCGCCAGCAGCCTTGCCGGGACGATACTTGGAAACACCATATATTTT
TRBJ2-3 NA few TRBV27 CASSYPGDTQYF TGTGCCAGCAGTTATCCAGGAGATACGCAGTATTTT
TRBJ2-5 TRBD2 few TRBV7-9 CASSRGLAGVFETQYF TGTGCCAGCAGCCGCGGACTAGCGGGAGTTTTTGAGACCCAGTACTTC